This T cell receptor beta chain was found in a study of preoperative IRX-2 immunotherapy in early breast cancer. Indicated treatment: preoperative locoregional IRX-2 cytokine immunotherapy. Samples came from a phase Ib trial of preoperative locoregional IRX-2 cytokine immunotherapy. Here immunoSEQ multiplex PCR was the method, and the copy in TCRdb shows in-frame clones only, minus some. The sample has over 35,000 clones, approximately 95% seen once. The CDR3 covers 15 residues. The V gene lost 8 bases and the J gene lost 1 base, with 17 bases spanning the gap. Germline CDR1 LNHDA, CDR2 SQIVND (reference sequence).

This clonotype originated in a human donor with breast cancer. The V call is TRBV19, the J call TRBJ2-5, with D perhaps TRBD1 (6 bases). Sequencing was performed on tumor tissue, taken after IRX-2 immunotherapy. In DNA form, the CDR3 reads TGTGCCAGTTCTTTTTCAGGGGCGACCCAAGAGACCCAGTACTTC. Translated: CASSFSGATQETQYF.